One T cell receptor (beta chain) is described in this entry. The data stem from a study of blood T cell repertoires in COVID-19. Background on the study: There were acute and convalescent COVID-19 samples, and they came from the United States, Italy and Spain.

The CDR3 length is 14 residues. V was pared by 6 bases and J by 7 bases, with 16 bases between. CDR1 and CDR2 from the germline V gene are SNHLY and FYNNEI. The repertoire was sequenced with immunoSEQ multiplex PCR; TCRdb's copy has only in-frame clones and lacks some. The sample lists roughly 150,000 clones; approximately 83% were seen once. This sequence joins TRBV2 and TRBJ2-1, with D perhaps matching TRBD2 (5 bases). The sequenced material came from peripheral blood. This TCR was recovered from a human donor in a cohort sampled during active COVID-19. The CDR3: CASRETSLGNEQFF. As DNA, the CDR3 is TGTGCCAGCAGGGAAACTAGTTTAGGGAATGAGCAGTTCTTC.